These 22 T cell receptor beta chains were sequenced from one sample in a study of molecular identifiers for immune sequencing clone quantification. A single record per CDR3 protein comes from TCRdb applying MiXCR to the PCR reads. The data show about 630,000 distinct CDR3 sequences, with about 25% seen just once and 0.7% to 0.95% held by the top ten. Sequenced: naive CD8+ T cells from blood, with Jurkat cell RNA spiked in. Sample subset: FACS-sorted CD8+CD4-CCR7+CD45RA+ naive T cells. The source is a human donor in good health. Some libraries in this study had Jurkat cell RNA spiked in.

This clonotype was detected many times. This chain uses TRBV27 with TRBJ2-1; 9 positions agree with TRBD2. The J segment lost 2 bases and the V segment lost 6 bases, leaving 8 bases of the junction unmatched. The CDR3 contains 16 residues. The V gene's germline CDR1 is MNHEY and CDR2 SMNVEV (reference sequence). The CDR3 spells CASRNLLAGPYNEQFF. CDR3 nucleotides: TGTGCCAGCAGAAATCTACTAGCGGGTCCCTACAATGAGCAGTTCTTC.

This chain joins TRBV6-6 and TRBJ2-7, with 11 bases matching TRBD1. The V gene's germline CDR1 is MNHNY and CDR2 SVGAGI (reference sequence). This CDR3 is 13 amino acids long. V gave up 10 bases and J gave up 1 base; unmatched junction bases: 3. As DNA, the CDR3 is TGTGCCACCCGGGACAGGGGGTCCTACGAGCAGTACTTC. This codes for CATRDRGSYEQYF.

The sample holds many counts of this clonotype. The chain is built from TRBV20-1 and TRBJ2-7, with 7 bases identical to TRBD1. Per germline, CDR1 DFQATT and CDR2 SNEGSKA (reference sequence). The CDR3 is 18 amino acids. Trimming cost V 0 bases and J 3 bases; bases outside gene matches: 17. In nucleotides, the CDR3 is TGCAGTGCTAGAGATCCAACCACTATAAGGGGGCCCGACTACGAGCAGTACTTC. This translates into CSARDPTTIRGPDYEQYF.

The genes are TRBV20-1 and TRBJ2-1; D is unclear. The V gene lost 6 bases and the J gene lost 3 bases, with 18 bases spanning the gap. The germline gives CDR1 DFQATT, CDR2 SNEGSKA (reference sequence). This CDR3 has 15 amino acids. The CDR3 is CSAKKPVTSYNEQFF. The CDR3 region has the DNA TGCAGTGCCAAGAAGCCCGTGACAAGCTACAATGAGCAGTTCTTC.

This clonotype was observed at least ten times. V usage is TRBV7-8 and J usage is TRBJ2-5, with TRBD1 matching over 8 bases. V trimming: 3 bases; J trimming: 4 bases; junction bases outside the gene matches: 13. The CDR3 is 17 amino acids. CDR1 is SGHVS, CDR2 FQNEAQ, per germline. CDR3 residues: CASSFGIDGTGPETQYF. The DNA of the CDR3 is TGTGCCAGCAGCTTCGGAATTGACGGGACAGGACCAGAGACCCAGTACTTC.

This clonotype was observed a few times. Possible read error: a much larger clone is one base away. This chain links TRBV28 with TRBJ1-5, with unresolved D. The CDR3 covers 13 residues. Germline V gene data show CDR1 as MDHEN and CDR2 as SYDVKM. CDR3 DNA sequence: TGTGCCAGCAGTTTATACGCTGATCAGCCCCACCATTTT. It codes for CASSLYADQPHHF.

This clonotype occurred many times. The chain has TRBV7-6 and TRBJ2-3; 7 nucleotides align to TRBD2. The CDR3 length is 18 residues. Germline-derived CDR1 and CDR2 are SGHVS and FNYEAQ. V was pared by 5 bases and J by 2 bases, with 16 bases of the junction left unmatched. The CDR3 coding sequence is TGTGCCAGCAGCCGCCTCGGGAGTCGAGCGGGGTCCACAGATACGCAGTATTTT. This sequence encodes CASSRLGSRAGSTDTQYF. The variable domain in full, completed from reference TRBV7-6 and TRBJ2-3, reads GAGVSQSPRYKVTKRGQDVALRCDPISGHVSLYWYRQALGQGPEFLTYFNYEAQQDKSGLPNDRFSAERPEGSISTLTIQRTEQRDSAMYRCASSRLGSRAGSTDTQYFGPGTRLTVL.

As regards this clonotype: A much larger clonotype is one base distant, so this may be a read error. This chain joins TRBV29-1 and TRBJ2-3; tentative D call: TRBD2 (6 bases). The germline gives CDR1 SQVTM, CDR2 ANQGSEA. There are 16 residues in the CDR3. Trimming removed 4 bases from V and 4 bases from J, with 21 bases in between. The CDR3 here is CSVVVSSVTNADTQYF. Here the CDR3 DNA reads TGCAGCGTTGTTGTTTCTAGCGTCACGAACGCAGATACGCAGTATTTT.

There are a few counts of this clonotype. The genes are TRBV20-1 and TRBJ2-5; TRBD1 matches 12 bases. Trimming at V came to 3 bases and at J to 4 bases, leaving 12 bases not matched to a gene. The CDR3 totals 17 residues. CDR1 and CDR2 (germline): DFQATT, SNEGSKA (reference sequence). The CDR3 DNA reads TGCAGTGCTAGGCGTACCCGGGACAGGGGGCGCGGAGAGACCCAGTACTTC. Translating gives CSARRTRDRGRGETQYF.

This clonotype was recorded a few times. The chain couples TRBV12-3 or TRBV12-4 to TRBJ2-1; the D gene is possibly TRBD1 (5 bases). Trimming left V 3 bases short and J 10 bases short, with 22 bases between. The CDR3 runs to 16 residues. The CDR3 nucleotides read TGTGCCAGCAGTTTTTGGGCGACAGCCCCCGCTCAAGAGCAGTTCTTC. Encoded protein: CASSFWATAPAQEQFF.

The table lists this clonotype with a few counts. This sequence joins TRBV10-3 and TRBJ2-1, with D perhaps TRBD1 (6 bases). The CDR3 totals 15 residues. V was cut by 2 bases and J by 8 bases, with 16 bases left in between. The germline V gene has CDR1 ENHRY and CDR2 SYGVKD. The CDR3 DNA sequence: TGTGCCATCAGTGAGGTGGGGACACCTTATGATGAGCAGTTCTTC. This translates into CAISEVGTPYDEQFF.

Points on this clonotype: A much larger clone is a single base away; this may be a read error. This chain connects TRBV10-2 to TRBJ2-7, with D unclear. CDR1 and CDR2 from the germline V gene are WSHSY and SAAADI. The CDR3 has 13 amino acids. CDR3 sequence (DNA): TGCGCCAGCAGTGAGGCATTGACCTACGAGCGGTACTTC. Its translation is CASSEALTYERYF.

J is TRBJ2-2 and V is TRBV19; D could derive from TRBD1 or TRBD2 (7 bases each). CDR3 length equals 15 residues. V shed 5 bases and J shed 6 bases, with 16 bases lying between them. Germline loops: CDR1 LNHDA, CDR2 SQIVND (reference sequence). The DNA of the CDR3 is TGTGCCAGTAGTCTACTGACAGGGAGGGCCGGGGAGCTGTTTTTT. It specifies CASSLLTGRAGELFF.

The chain carries TRBV4-1 and TRBJ2-7, with 9 bases that match TRBD2. The V gene's germline CDR1 is MGHRA and CDR2 YSYEKL. V shed 1 base and J 4 bases; nucleotides not matched to a gene: 5. The CDR3 spans 15 residues. The CDR3 nucleotides are TGCGCCAGCAGCCAAGTTCCTAGCGGGATTTACGAGCAGTACTTC. Amino acid sequence: CASSQVPSGIYEQYF.

The chain combines TRBV2 with TRBJ1-2; D is uncertain. V lost 4 bases, J lost 11 bases, and 20 bases lay in between. Germline V gene data show CDR1 as SNHLY and CDR2 as FYNNEI. The CDR3 is 14 residues long. The CDR3 bases are TGTGCCAGCAGTGTGATTGGAGGGCTTATGAGGTACACCTTC. This translates into CASSVIGGLMRYTF.

This rearrangement joins TRBV18 to TRBJ2-7; 8 bases are a match to TRBD2. Germline lookup yields CDR1 KGHSH and CDR2 LQKENI. Trimming took 6 bases from V and 4 from J; bases not matched to a gene: 17. The CDR3 sequence is 17 residues long. This CDR3 reads CASSPPLGAGDKYEQYF. CDR3 sequence (DNA): TGTGCCAGCTCCCCCCCCCTGGGAGCGGGAGATAAGTACGAGCAGTACTTC. Looking up the rest from reference TRBV18 and TRBJ2-7 gives the full variable domain: NAGVMQNPRHLVRRRGQEARLRCSPMKGHSHVYWYRQLPEEGLKFMVYLQKENIIDESGMPKERFSAEFPKEGPSILRIQQVVRGDSAAYFCASSPPLGAGDKYEQYFGPGTRLTVT.

Of note for this clonotype: It may be a read error: a sequence one base away is much more abundant. The chain is built from TRBV7-9 and TRBJ1-4; 8 bases are a match to TRBD1. The V and J ends lost 7 bases and 4 bases, in that order; junction bases with no gene match: 5. The CDR3 loop spans 14 amino acids. The germline gives CDR1 SEHNR, CDR2 FQNEAQ (reference sequence). CDR3 region: CASNTTGGNEKLFF. Here the CDR3 DNA reads TGTGCCAGCAACACTACAGGGGGTAATGAAAAACTGTTTTTT.

The chain couples TRBV7-9 to TRBJ2-7; unclear D gene. CDR1 is SEHNR, CDR2 FQNEAQ, per germline (reference sequence). The V gene lost 0 bases and the J gene lost 0 bases, with 9 bases spanning the gap. The CDR3 extends over 15 amino acids. CDR3 region: CASSLAIGDSYEQYF. Written as DNA, the CDR3 is TGTGCCAGCAGCTTAGCAATTGGGGACTCCTACGAGCAGTACTTC.

This clonotype has at least ten counts. The chain carries TRBV28 and TRBJ2-7; D gene unclear. This CDR3 is built from 14 residues. V was clipped by 5 bases and J by 2 bases, with 13 bases between them. From germline, CDR1 is MDHEN and CDR2 SYDVKM. CDR3 sequence reads: CASSLRGAAYEQYF. CDR3 nucleotide sequence: TGTGCCAGCAGTCTTCGAGGTGCGGCCTACGAGCAGTACTTC.

For this clonotype: A much larger clone lies a single base off, so this may be a read error. This chain connects TRBV3-1 to TRBJ2-1; D may be TRBD1 or TRBD2 (5 bases each). This CDR3 comprises 12 residues. Germline V gene data show CDR1 as LGHDT and CDR2 as YNNKEL (reference sequence). The CDR3 DNA sequence: TGTACCAGCAGCCGAGGGGACAATGAGCAGTTCTTC. It is translated as CTSSRGDNEQFF.

The rearrangement joins TRBV12-3 or TRBV12-4 to TRBJ1-1; the D gene is possibly TRBD1 (6 bases). There are 15 residues in the CDR3. Between the trimmed V and J ends, which lost 5 bases and 4 bases, there was a span of 17 bases. The CDR3 is CASSTSGGLGTEAFF. For the CDR3, the DNA is TGTGCCAGCAGTACCTCTGGGGGGCTCGGCACTGAAGCTTTCTTT.

The rearrangement uses TRBV29-1 and TRBJ2-1; TRBD2 aligns across 10 bases. This CDR3 region has 13 residues. Trimming removed 8 bases from V and 6 bases from J; junction bases left unmatched: 7. CDR1 is SQVTM and CDR2 is ANQGSEA in the germline V gene. DNA of the CDR3: TGCAGCCTCGGAACTAGCGGGGCCAATGAGCAGTTCTTC. The encoded protein is CSLGTSGANEQFF.